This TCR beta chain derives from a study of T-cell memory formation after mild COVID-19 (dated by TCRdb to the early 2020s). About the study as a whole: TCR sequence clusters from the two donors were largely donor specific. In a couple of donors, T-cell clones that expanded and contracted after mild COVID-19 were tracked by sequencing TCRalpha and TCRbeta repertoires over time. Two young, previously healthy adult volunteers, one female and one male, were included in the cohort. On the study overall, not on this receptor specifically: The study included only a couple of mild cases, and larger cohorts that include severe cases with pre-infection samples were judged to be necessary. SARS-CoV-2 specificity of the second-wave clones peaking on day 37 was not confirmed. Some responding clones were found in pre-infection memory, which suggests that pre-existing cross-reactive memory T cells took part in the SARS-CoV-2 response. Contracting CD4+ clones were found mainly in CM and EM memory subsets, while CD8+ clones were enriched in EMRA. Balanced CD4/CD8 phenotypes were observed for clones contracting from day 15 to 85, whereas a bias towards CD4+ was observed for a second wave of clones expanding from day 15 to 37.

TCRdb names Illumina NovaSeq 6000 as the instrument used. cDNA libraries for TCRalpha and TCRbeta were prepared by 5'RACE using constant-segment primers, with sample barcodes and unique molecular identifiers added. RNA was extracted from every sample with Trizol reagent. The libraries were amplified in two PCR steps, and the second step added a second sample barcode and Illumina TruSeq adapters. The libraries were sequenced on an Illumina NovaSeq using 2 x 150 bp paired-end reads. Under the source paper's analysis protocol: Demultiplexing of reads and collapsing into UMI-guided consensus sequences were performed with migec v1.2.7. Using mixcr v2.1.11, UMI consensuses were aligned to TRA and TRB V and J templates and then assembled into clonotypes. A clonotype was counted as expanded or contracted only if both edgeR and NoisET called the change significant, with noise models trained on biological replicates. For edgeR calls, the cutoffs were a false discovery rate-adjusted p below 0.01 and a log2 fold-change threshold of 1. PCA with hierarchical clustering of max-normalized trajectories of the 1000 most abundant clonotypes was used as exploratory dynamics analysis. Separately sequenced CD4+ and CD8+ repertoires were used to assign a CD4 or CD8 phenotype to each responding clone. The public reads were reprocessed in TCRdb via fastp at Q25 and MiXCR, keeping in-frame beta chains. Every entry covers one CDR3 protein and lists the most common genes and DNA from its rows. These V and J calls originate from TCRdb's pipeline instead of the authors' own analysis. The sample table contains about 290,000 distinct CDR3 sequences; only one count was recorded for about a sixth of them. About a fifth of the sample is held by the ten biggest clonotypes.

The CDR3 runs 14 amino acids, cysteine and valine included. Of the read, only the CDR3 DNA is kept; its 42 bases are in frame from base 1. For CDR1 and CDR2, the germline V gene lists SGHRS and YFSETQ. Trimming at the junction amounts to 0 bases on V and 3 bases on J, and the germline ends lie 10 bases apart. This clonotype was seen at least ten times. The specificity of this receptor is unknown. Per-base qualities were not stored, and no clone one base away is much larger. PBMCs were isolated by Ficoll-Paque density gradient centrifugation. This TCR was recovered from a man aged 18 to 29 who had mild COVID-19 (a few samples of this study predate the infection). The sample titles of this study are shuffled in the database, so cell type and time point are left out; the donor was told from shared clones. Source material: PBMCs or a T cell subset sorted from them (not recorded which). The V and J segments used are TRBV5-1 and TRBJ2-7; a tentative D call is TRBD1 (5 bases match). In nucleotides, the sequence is TGCGCCAGCAGCTTGGCCGGGCAGGGCTACGAGCAGTACGTC. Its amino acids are CASSLAGQGYEQYV.